These T cell receptor beta chains were read from a single sample in a study of human T cells and chemical hapten exposure. TCRdb itself ran the RACE reads through MiXCR, one entry per CDR3 protein. This table has under 150,000 distinct CDR3 sequences, over 10% appearing once. The sample was whole blood, taken in connection with sensitization to the hapten diphenylcyclopropenone (DPC). These receptors came from a woman aged 45-65 years with alopecia areata. Some clones in this sample may be carry-over from other donors' samples. CDR3s include the opening cysteine and the closing phenylalanine or tryptophan.

TRBJ1-2,TRBV19,CAAKKKGTALYGYTF
TRBJ2-3,TRBV7-7,CASSLEVAGGLDTQYF
TRBJ1-1,TRBV3-1,CASSGGYTEAFF
TRBJ1-2,TRBV4-1,CASSQVRQNYGYTF
TRBJ2-3,TRBV12-3/TRBV12-4,CASPPLPRITDTQYF
TRBJ2-2,TRBV7-6,CASSLLSTTNTGELFF
TRBJ1-1,TRBV6-5,CASRQGHFTEAFF
TRBJ2-7,TRBV6-6,CASSNTGDTYEQYF
TRBJ2-1,TRBV18,CASSPQDLEQFF
TRBJ1-6,TRBV18,CASSHDRRNSPLHF
TRBJ1-2,TRBV19,CASSIISFISYGYTF
TRBJ2-7,TRBV7-6,CASSADRGFGEQYF
TRBJ2-2,TRBV7-9,CASSPYLTGAGELFF
TRBJ1-2,TRBV9,CASSVVGSPYGYTF
TRBJ2-2,TRBV6-2/TRBV6-3,CASSVTGELFF
TRBJ2-7,TRBV10-3,CAIGRGSYEQYF
TRBJ1-3,TRBV5-1,CASSLDRGHSGNTIYF
TRBJ2-1,TRBV5-1,CASSLGSGVNEQFF
TRBJ1-2,TRBV5-1,CASSSQGNYGYTF
TRBJ1-6,TRBV5-6,CASTSYQSPLHF
TRBJ2-1,TRBV7-2,CASSTTSNSYNEQFF
TRBJ2-5,TRBV7-2,CASSLEFGRETQYF
TRBJ1-5,TRBV11-2,CASSLGASQPQHF
TRBJ1-6,TRBV6-5,CASSYEGRGHDNSPLHF
TRBJ2-7,TRBV20-1,CSARYPQGAGHEQYF
TRBJ1-1,TRBV5-4,CASSLGQANTEAFF
TRBJ1-4,TRBV7-9,CASRVWGHGPNEKLFF
TRBJ2-1,TRBV3-1,CASSQMRGLGAHEQFF
TRBJ1-1,TRBV18,CASSPPHGFEAFF
TRBJ2-3,TRBV9,CASSIGTSGGADTQYF
TRBJ1-4,TRBV7-9,CASSFGQGNEKLFF